This T cell receptor (beta chain) was recovered during a study of identical twins. Study-level findings and limits: Twins' surplus sharing was weaker for beta out-of-frame sequences.

About this clonotype itself: Its antigen is unknown.

cDNA carried unique molecular identifiers, and a universal primer site was added by template switching. TCRdb itself ran the 5' RACE reads through MiXCR, one entry per CDR3 protein. In the table there are 1,800,000 or so distinct CDR3 sequences, about 32% of which are singletons. There are 15 residues in the CDR3. The germline V gene has CDR1 SGHRS and CDR2 YFSETQ. The J segment lost 9 bases and the V segment lost 1 base, leaving 3 bases of the junction unmatched. The sample consisted of cord blood. This clonotype was obtained from a newborn girl in good health. The chain uses TRBV5-1 and TRBJ1-6; 11 bases line up with TRBD1. CDR3: CASSLRGQGGSPLHF. The CDR3 DNA reads as TGCGCCAGCAGCTTGAGGGGACAGGGGGGTTCACCCCTCCACTTT.